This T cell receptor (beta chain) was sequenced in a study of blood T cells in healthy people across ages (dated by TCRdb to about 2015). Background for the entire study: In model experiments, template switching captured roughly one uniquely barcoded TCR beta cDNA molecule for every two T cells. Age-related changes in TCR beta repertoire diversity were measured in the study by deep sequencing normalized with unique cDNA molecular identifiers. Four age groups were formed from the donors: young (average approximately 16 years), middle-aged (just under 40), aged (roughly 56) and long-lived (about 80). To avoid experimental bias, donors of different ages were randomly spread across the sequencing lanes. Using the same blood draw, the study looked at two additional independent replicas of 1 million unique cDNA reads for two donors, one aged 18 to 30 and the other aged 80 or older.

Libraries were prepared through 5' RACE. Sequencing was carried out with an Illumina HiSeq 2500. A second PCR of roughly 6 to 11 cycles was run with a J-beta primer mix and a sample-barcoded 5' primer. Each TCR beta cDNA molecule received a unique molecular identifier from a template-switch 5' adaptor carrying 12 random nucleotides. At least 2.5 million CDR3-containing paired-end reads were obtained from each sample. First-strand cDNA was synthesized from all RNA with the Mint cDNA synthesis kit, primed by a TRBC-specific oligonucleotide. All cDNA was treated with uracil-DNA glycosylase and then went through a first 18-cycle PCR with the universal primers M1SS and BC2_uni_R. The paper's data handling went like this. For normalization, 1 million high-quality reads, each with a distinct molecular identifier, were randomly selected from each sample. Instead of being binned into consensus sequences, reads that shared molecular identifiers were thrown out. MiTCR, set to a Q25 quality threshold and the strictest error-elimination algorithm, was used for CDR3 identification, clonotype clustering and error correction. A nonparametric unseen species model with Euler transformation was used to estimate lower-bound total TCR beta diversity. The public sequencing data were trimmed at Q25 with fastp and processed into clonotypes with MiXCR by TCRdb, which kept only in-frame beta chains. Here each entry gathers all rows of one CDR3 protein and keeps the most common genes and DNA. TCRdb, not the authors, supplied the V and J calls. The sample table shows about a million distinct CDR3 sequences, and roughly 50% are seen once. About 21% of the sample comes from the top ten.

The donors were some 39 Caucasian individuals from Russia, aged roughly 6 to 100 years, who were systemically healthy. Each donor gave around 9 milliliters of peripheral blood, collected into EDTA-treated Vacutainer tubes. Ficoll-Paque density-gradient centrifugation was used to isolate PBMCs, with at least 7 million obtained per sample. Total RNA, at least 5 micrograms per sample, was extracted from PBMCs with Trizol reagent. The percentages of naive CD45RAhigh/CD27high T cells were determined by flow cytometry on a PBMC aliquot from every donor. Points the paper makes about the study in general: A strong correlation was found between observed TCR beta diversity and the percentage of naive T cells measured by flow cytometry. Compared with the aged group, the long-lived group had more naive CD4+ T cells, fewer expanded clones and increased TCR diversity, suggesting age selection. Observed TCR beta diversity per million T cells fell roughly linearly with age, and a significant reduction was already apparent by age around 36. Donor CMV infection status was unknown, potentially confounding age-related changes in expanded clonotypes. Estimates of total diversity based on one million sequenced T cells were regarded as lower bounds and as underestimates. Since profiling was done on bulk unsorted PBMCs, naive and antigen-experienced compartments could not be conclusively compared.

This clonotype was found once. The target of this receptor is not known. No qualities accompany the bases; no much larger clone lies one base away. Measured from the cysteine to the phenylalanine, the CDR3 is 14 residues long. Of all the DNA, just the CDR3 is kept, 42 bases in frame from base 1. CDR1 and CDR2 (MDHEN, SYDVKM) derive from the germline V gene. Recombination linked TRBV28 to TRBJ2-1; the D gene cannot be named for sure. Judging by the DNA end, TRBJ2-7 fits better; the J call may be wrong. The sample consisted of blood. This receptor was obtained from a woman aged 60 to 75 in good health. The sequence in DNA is TGTGCCAGCAGTTTATCCATGGATATGAATGAGCAGTACTTC. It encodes CASSLSMDMNEQYF.